This T cell receptor (beta chain) originates from a study of T cells in localized non-small cell lung cancer. The study, taken as a whole, reports: A single tumor region was sequenced, leaving heterogeneity possible. A raised T cell density in blood coincided with lengthier overall survival.

To note about this clone: The antigen is unknown.

The germline V gene encodes CDR1 MRHNA and CDR2 SNTAGT. V lost 2 bases, J lost 1 base, and 24 bases lay in between. CDR3 length: 21 residues. Only in-frame clones appear in the TCRdb table, and some are missing; sequencing was by immunoSEQ multiplex PCR. The data contain 90,000 to 95,000 clones, roughly 87% of them singletons. Sample: peripheral blood, taken before any cancer treatment. The chain joins TRBV6-4 to TRBJ1-6, with D maybe TRBD1 (5 bases). This TCR derives from a man aged 40 to 75 with stage I squamous cell lung carcinoma. CDR3 sequence: CASSDPIRDVPFASYNSPLHF. In nucleotides, the CDR3 is TGTGCCAGCAGTGACCCAATCCGGGACGTCCCCTTTGCGTCCTATAATTCACCCCTCCACTTT.